The next 27 T cell receptor beta chains were all read from a single sample in a study of immune heterogeneity within non-small cell lung tumors. In a multiplex PCR, 32 V and 13 J primers amplified TCR beta CDR3. MiXCR was run by TCRdb on the multiplex PCR reads, yielding one entry per CDR3 protein. The sample shows 15,000 or so distinct CDR3 sequences, about 30% of them seen only once. Per sample, about 610 ng of bulk tumor genomic DNA was the template used. Surgery yielded several widely spaced biopsies per primary tumor. The patients were newly diagnosed with non-small cell lung cancer, had not been treated, and had curative surgery. Sequencing was performed on lung tumor tissue. These receptors all come from a man between 35 and 55 years old with non-small cell lung cancer.

This clonotype showed up just once. Since no conserved phenylalanine or tryptophan closes the CDR3, a read error is the likely cause. The gene calls are TRBV7-9 and TRBJ2-7; TRBD2 matches 8 bases. In germline, CDR1 is SEHNR, CDR2 FQNEAQ (reference sequence). Trimming took 4 bases from V and 1 from J; bases not matched to a gene: 15. The CDR3 runs to 18 residues. The CDR3 reads CASSSIWGSGKGSYEQYL. The CDR3 DNA is TGTGCCAGCAGCTCGATTTGGGGTAGCGGGAAGGGGTCCTACGAGCAGTACTTA.

Turning to this clonotype: This may come from a read error, since a much larger clone is one base off. This sequence joins TRBV20-1 and TRBJ2-3, with D unclear. Germline assignment: CDR1 DFQATT and CDR2 SNEGSKA (reference sequence). This CDR3 contains 12 residues. CDR3 residues: CWVRPSTDTQYF. The CDR3 region has the DNA TGCTGGGTACGGCCTAGCACAGATACGCAGTATTTT.

This clonotype was picked up a small number of times. The CDR3 DNA sequence: TGCGCCAGCAGCTTGGTTCCGGGACAGGGGGCAATCAGCACTGAAGCTTTCTTT. This gives the protein CASSLVPGQGAISTEAFF. The chain is built from TRBV5-1 and TRBJ1-1; 12 bases match TRBD1. Germline assignment: CDR1 SGHRS and CDR2 YFSETQ. CDR3 length: 18 residues. V shed 0 bases and J 4 bases; nucleotides not matched to a gene: 10. The entire variable domain, with the rest obtained from reference TRBV5-1 and TRBJ1-1, is as follows: KAGVTQTPRYLIKTRGQQVTLSCSPISGHRSVSWYQQTPGQGLQFLFEYFSETQRNKGNFPGRFSGRQFSNSRSEMNVSTLELGDSALYLCASSLVPGQGAISTEAFFGQGTRLTVV.

This clonotype was observed a handful of times. The chain couples TRBV20-1 to TRBJ1-1; TRBD1 aligns across 9 bases. This CDR3 contains 12 residues. Germline-derived CDR1 and CDR2 are DFQATT and SNEGSKA (reference sequence). V lost 6 bases, J lost 6 bases, and 5 bases stayed unmatched. CDR3 in amino acids: CSARDRVAEAFF. In DNA, the CDR3 is TGCAGTGCGCGGGACAGGGTGGCTGAAGCTTTCTTT.

Details on this clonotype: This clone may be a read error of a much larger clone one base away. As DNA, the CDR3 is TGTGCCATCAGCGAGAGCGGGGTGGGATCCTACAATGAGCAGTTCTTC. Protein sequence: CAISESGVGSYNEQFF. The chain is built from TRBV6-2 or TRBV6-3 and TRBJ2-1, with 7 bases that match TRBD2. The CDR3 loop spans 16 amino acids. J gave up 1 base and V 10 bases, and 13 bases lay outside the gene matches. CDR1 MNHEY and CDR2 SVGEGT come from the germline V gene.

This clonotype was picked up a small number of times. The junction departs from the called germline gene at one end, perhaps through a read error. The V gene is TRBV4-3, the J gene TRBJ2-1, with a weak D call TRBD2 (5 bases). The germline gives CDR1 LGHNA, CDR2 YSLEER. CDR3 length: 13 amino acids. Here the CDR3 reads CASSQELALQLVF. The CDR3 region has the DNA TGCGCCAGCAGCCAAGAATTAGCGCTACAGCTAGTCTTC.

This clonotype was recorded many times. The chain recombines TRBV5-1 with TRBJ2-6; perhaps TRBD1 as D (5 bases). The length of the CDR3 is 18 residues. V lost 0 bases, J lost 0 bases, and 13 bases lay in between. CDR1 and CDR2 (germline): SGHRS, YFSETQ. The CDR3 nucleotides are TGCGCCAGCAGCTTGGTGGCCAGGGCGCTCTCTGGGGCCAACGTCCTGACTTTC. It yields the protein CASSLVARALSGANVLTF.

The genes are TRBV14 and TRBJ2-5; D unresolved. The ends were cut back, 0 bases at V and 5 bases at J, with 10 bases in the middle. Germline CDR1 is SGHDN and CDR2 is FVKESK. This CDR3 comprises 14 residues. CDR3 bases: TGTGCCAGCAGCCAAGATATCCCCGCGGAGACCCAGTACTTC. Protein sequence: CASSQDIPAETQYF.

Many counts were recorded for this clonotype. The chain links TRBV12-3 or TRBV12-4 to TRBJ2-5, with a weak D call TRBD1 (6 bases). The CDR3 loop spans 14 amino acids. V was cut by 7 bases and J by 2 bases, with 14 bases left in between. The CDR3 region is CASTLRGSQETQYF. CDR3 nucleotides: TGTGCCAGCACCCTAAGGGGGTCTCAAGAGACCCAGTACTTC.

Ten or more counts support this clonotype. V usage is TRBV11-2 and J usage is TRBJ1-4; a weak D match, TRBD1 (6 bases). Trimming pared 5 bases from V and 8 bases from J, leaving 27 bases between. The CDR3 has 18 residues. Germline CDR1 reads SGHAT; CDR2 reads FQNNGV. Here the CDR3 reads CASSPQVGRGSGREKLFF. The CDR3 region has the DNA TGTGCCAGCAGCCCTCAAGTGGGGAGGGGGTCAGGTCGGGAAAAACTGTTTTTT.

Concerning this clonotype: A single base separates this from a much larger clone, so it may be a read error. The chain links TRBV3-1 to TRBJ1-5; D ambiguous. Germline V gene data show CDR1 as LGHDT and CDR2 as YNNKEL (reference sequence). CDR3 size: 13 residues. The CDR3 coding sequence is TGTGACAGCAGCCAAGGTCCGGCGCAGCCCCAGCATTTT. Amino acids: CDSSQGPAQPQHF.

This clonotype was recorded many times. As DNA, the CDR3 is TGTGCCAGCAGTTCCAGTAGCGGGAGGGCGAATCACGAGCAGTACTTC. Its translation is CASSSSSGRANHEQYF. V is TRBV7-9 and J is TRBJ2-7; 11 positions agree with TRBD2. V was pared by 6 bases and J by 5 bases, with 12 bases of the junction left unmatched. Per the germline V gene, CDR1 is SEHNR and CDR2 is FQNEAQ (reference sequence). The CDR3 spans 16 residues. Complete variable domain (other parts from reference TRBV7-9 and TRBJ2-7): DTGVSQNPRHKITKRGQNVTFRCDPISEHNRLYWYRQTLGQGPEFLTYFQNEAQLEKSRLLSDRFSAERPKGSFSTLEIQRTEQGDSAMYLCASSSSSGRANHEQYFGPGTRLTVT.

V is TRBV5-1 and J is TRBJ2-5; unclear D gene. The CDR3 spans 18 residues. CDR1 is SGHRS and CDR2 is YFSETQ in the germline V gene. The V end lost 0 bases, the J end lost 2 bases, and 20 bases lay between the germline ends. The CDR3 nucleotides read TGCGCCAGCAGCTTGGGAGTCGCGCTCCCCAGACGTCAAGAGACCCAGTACTTC. It translates to CASSLGVALPRRQETQYF.

As for this clonotype: A much larger clone lies one base from this, so it may be a read error. The rearrangement uses TRBV28 and TRBJ2-7; the D gene is possibly TRBD2 (5 bases). The germline gives CDR1 MDHEN, CDR2 SYDVKM. V lost 3 bases, J lost 3 bases, and 15 bases lay in between. The CDR3 extends over 15 amino acids. The CDR3 DNA is TGTGCCAGCAGTTTTCTTTGGCACGGACTCTACGAGCAGTACTTC. This encodes CASSFLWHGLYEQYF.

A note on this clonotype: A much larger clonotype is one base distant, so this may be a read error. V usage is TRBV28 and J usage is TRBJ1-3; D remains unclear. This CDR3 has 13 residues. CDR1 is MDHEN, CDR2 SYDVKM, per germline. DNA of the CDR3: TGTGCCACCAGTCTTCTCTCTGGAAACACCATATATTTT. This translates into CATSLLSGNTIYF.

Relative to its sample, this clonotype is medium-sized. The chain links TRBV6-6 to TRBJ1-2; the D gene is possibly TRBD1 (5 bases). The CDR3 totals 15 residues. Per germline, CDR1 MNHNY and CDR2 SVGAGI (reference sequence). Trimming took 4 bases from V and 4 from J, leaving 16 bases between them. Here the CDR3 DNA reads TGTGCCAGCAGTTTCTCGGGGGAGGCGAGCTATGGCTACACCTTC. It yields the protein CASSFSGEASYGYTF.

By its share, this clonotype is medium-sized. The chain is built from TRBV10-2 and TRBJ2-7; D is uncertain. This CDR3 comprises 12 residues. Trimming took 7 bases from V and 0 from J, leaving 7 bases between them. Looked up from germline, CDR1 is WSHSY and CDR2 is SAAADI. In DNA form, the CDR3 reads TGCGCCAGCAAGGGCGACTCCTACGAGCAGTACTTC. The encoded protein is CASKGDSYEQYF.

As concerns this clonotype: With a much larger clone just one base away, this may be a read error. This chain connects TRBV29-1 to TRBJ2-1; D is undetermined. The germline V gene encodes CDR1 SQVTM and CDR2 ANQGSEA. The CDR3 is 13 amino acids. CDR3 sequence reads: CIASVRTRNEQFF. The DNA for the CDR3 is TGCATCGCCTCAGTCCGGACCAGGAATGAGCAGTTCTTC.

The chain joins TRBV5-1 to TRBJ1-1; D is uncertain. Trimming removed 0 bases from V and 1 base from J, with 7 bases in between. Germline values: CDR1 SGHRS, CDR2 YFSETQ. This CDR3 is 14 amino acids long. DNA for the CDR3: TGCGCCAGCAGCTTGGGATGGCAGAACACTGAAGCTTTCTTT. Translating it yields CASSLGWQNTEAFF.

Concerning this clonotype: This clone may be a read error of a much larger clone one base away. CDR3 bases: TGTGCCAGCTGGGGACTAGCGGTCGGGGACCTGTTTTTT. Its protein is CASWGLAVGDLFF. The chain has TRBV11-2 and TRBJ2-2, with 11 bases that match TRBD2. This CDR3 region has 13 residues. The germline V gene has CDR1 SGHAT and CDR2 FQNNGV.

This clonotype is medium-sized. The chain recombines TRBV14 with TRBJ1-2; D call uncertain. The germline V gene has CDR1 SGHDN and CDR2 FVKESK. V was clipped by 5 bases and J by 1 base, with 2 bases between them. CDR3 length: 11 amino acids. The CDR3 bases are TGTGCCAGCAGCTTTAACTATGGCTACACCTTC. It translates to CASSFNYGYTF.

This clonotype was observed a handful of times. V gene TRBV9 combines with J gene TRBJ1-1; D uncertain. CDR3 length: 14 residues. V was shortened by 0 bases and J by 1 base, with 7 bases between the two germline ends. In germline, CDR1 is SGDLS, CDR2 YYNGEE. The chain's CDR3 is CASSVAHQNTEAFF. The DNA for the CDR3 is TGTGCCAGCAGCGTAGCTCACCAGAACACTGAAGCTTTCTTT.

This clonotype has just a few counts. This rearrangement joins TRBV30 to TRBJ2-6; D is perhaps TRBD1 (6 bases). The CDR3 runs to 14 residues. Trimming pared 5 bases from V and 0 bases from J, leaving 8 bases between. Germline V gene sequence: CDR1 GTSNPN, CDR2 SVGIG (reference sequence). The CDR3 loop reads CAWLGGSGANVLTF. DNA for the CDR3: TGTGCCTGGTTAGGGGGCTCTGGGGCCAACGTCCTGACTTTC.

This clonotype qualifies as medium-sized. V usage is TRBV3-1 and J usage is TRBJ1-2; the D gene is possibly TRBD1 (6 bases). CDR3 length: 13 residues. Germline CDR1 LGHDT, CDR2 YNNKEL (reference sequence). V was shortened by 2 bases and J by 7 bases, with 11 bases between the two germline ends. In nucleotides, the CDR3 is TGTGCCAGCAGCCAATCAGACAGGAGTGGCTACACCTTC. Amino acid sequence: CASSQSDRSGYTF.

Comment on this clonotype: This may come from a read error, since a much larger clone is one base off. This chain links TRBV2 with TRBJ2-1; 8 bases agree with TRBD2. The germline V gene has CDR1 SNHLY and CDR2 FYNNEI. V shed 2 bases and J 7 bases; nucleotides not matched to a gene: 13. This CDR3 region has 17 residues. The CDR3 loop is CASSEKVLAEPGNEQFF. The CDR3 DNA reads TGTGCCAGCAGTGAAAAGGTACTAGCGGAACCCGGTAATGAGCAGTTCTTC. Drawing the rest from reference TRBV2 and TRBJ2-1, the complete variable domain is EPEVTQTPSHQVTQMGQEVILRCVPISNHLYFYWYRQILGQKVEFLVSFYNNEISEKSEIFDDQFSVERPDGSNFTLKIRSTKLEDSAMYFCASSEKVLAEPGNEQFFGPGTRLTVL.

At least ten counts were recorded for this clonotype. V gene TRBV29-1 combines with J gene TRBJ2-2, with D unresolved. V was shortened by 6 bases and J by 4 bases, with 9 bases between the two germline ends. CDR1 and CDR2 (germline): SQVTM, ANQGSEA. The CDR3 has 12 residues. The CDR3, as DNA: TGCAGCGTAGAGGACGGCACCGGGGAGCTGTTTTTT. Translated, it gives CSVEDGTGELFF.

In its sample, this clonotype was seen a few times. The CDR3 loop is CSARGQGANHEKLFF. CDR3 nucleotides: TGCAGTGCTAGGGGACAGGGGGCTAATCATGAAAAACTGTTTTTT. The chain joins TRBV20-1 to TRBJ1-4; 12 positions match TRBD1. Germline V gene sequence: CDR1 DFQATT, CDR2 SNEGSKA (reference sequence). The length of the CDR3 is 15 residues. The ends lost 3 bases at V and 6 bases at J; junction bases unmatched: 5.